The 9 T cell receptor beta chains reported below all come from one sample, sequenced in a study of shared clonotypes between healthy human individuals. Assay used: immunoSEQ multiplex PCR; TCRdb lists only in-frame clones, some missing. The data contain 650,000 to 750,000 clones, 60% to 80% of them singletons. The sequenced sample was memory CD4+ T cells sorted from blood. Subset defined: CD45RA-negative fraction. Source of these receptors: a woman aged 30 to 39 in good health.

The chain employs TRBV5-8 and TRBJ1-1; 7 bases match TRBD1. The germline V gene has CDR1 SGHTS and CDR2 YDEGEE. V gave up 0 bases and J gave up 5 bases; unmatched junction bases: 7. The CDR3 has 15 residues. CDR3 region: CASSLAAGGQTEAFF. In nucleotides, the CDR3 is TGTGCCAGCAGCTTGGCGGCAGGGGGTCAGACTGAAGCTTTCTTT. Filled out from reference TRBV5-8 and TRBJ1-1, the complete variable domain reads EAGVTQSPTHLIKTRGQQATLRCSPISGHTSVYWYQQALGLGLQFLLWYDEGEERNRGNFPPRFSGRQFPNYSSELNVNALELEDSALYLCASSLAAGGQTEAFFGQGTRLTVV.

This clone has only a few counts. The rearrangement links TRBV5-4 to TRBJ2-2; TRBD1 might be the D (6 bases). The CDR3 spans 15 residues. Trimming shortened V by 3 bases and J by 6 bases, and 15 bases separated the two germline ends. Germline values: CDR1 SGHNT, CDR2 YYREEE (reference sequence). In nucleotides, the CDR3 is TGTGCCAGCAGCTCGAACAGGGAATTGGCCGGGGAGCTGTTTTTT. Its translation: CASSSNRELAGELFF.

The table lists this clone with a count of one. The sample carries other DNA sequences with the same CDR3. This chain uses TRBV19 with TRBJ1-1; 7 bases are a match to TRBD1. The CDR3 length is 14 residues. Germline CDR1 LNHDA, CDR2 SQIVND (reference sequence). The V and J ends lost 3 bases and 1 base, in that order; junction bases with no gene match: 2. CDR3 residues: CASSIGTANTEAFF. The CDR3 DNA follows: TGTGCCAGTAGTATCGGGACAGCGAACACTGAAGCTTTCTTT. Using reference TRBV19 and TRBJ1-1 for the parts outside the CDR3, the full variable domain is DGGITQSPKYLFRKEGQNVTLSCEQNLNHDAMYWYRQDPGQGLRLIYYSQIVNDFQKGDIAEGYSVSREKKESFPLTVTSAQKNPTAFYLCASSIGTANTEAFFGQGTRLTVV.

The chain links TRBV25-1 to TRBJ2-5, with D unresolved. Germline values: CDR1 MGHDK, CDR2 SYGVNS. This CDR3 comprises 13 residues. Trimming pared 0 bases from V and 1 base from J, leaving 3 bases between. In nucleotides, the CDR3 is TGTGCCAGCAGTGAATACGCCCAAGAGACCCAGTACTTC. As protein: CASSEYAQETQYF.

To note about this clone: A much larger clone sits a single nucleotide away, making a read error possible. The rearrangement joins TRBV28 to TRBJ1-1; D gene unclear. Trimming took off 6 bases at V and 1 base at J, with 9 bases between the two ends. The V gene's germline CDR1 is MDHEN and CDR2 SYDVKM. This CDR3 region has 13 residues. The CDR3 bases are TGTGCCAGCAGCCGTGGAGAGAACACTGAAGCTTTCTTT. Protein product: CASSRGENTEAFF.

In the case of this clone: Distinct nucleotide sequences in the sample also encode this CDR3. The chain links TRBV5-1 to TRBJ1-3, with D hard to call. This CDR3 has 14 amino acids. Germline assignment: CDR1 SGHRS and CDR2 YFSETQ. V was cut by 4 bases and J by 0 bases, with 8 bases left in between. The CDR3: CASSPGTSGNTIYF. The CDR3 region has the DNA TGCGCCAGCAGCCCGGGTACCTCTGGAAACACCATATATTTT.

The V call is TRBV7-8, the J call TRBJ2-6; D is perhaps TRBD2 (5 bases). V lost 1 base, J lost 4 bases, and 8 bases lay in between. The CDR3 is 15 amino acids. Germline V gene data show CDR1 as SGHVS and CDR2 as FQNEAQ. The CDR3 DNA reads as TGTGCCAGCAGCTTAGGGAGGTGGGGGGCCAACGTCCTGACTTTC. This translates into CASSLGRWGANVLTF.

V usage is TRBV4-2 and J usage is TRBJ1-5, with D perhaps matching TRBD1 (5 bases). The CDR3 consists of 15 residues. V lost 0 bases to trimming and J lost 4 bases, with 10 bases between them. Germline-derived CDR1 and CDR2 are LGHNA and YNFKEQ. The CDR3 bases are TGTGCCAGCAGCCAAGAGCAAGGGGTAAATCAGCCCCAGCATTTT. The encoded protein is CASSQEQGVNQPQHF.

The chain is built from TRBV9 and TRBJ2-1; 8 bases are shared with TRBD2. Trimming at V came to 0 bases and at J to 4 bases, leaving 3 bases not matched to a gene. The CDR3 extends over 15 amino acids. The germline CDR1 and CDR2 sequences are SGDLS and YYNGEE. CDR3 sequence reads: CASSVGGLVYNEQFF. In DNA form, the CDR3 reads TGTGCCAGCAGCGTAGGGGGACTAGTATACAATGAGCAGTTCTTC.